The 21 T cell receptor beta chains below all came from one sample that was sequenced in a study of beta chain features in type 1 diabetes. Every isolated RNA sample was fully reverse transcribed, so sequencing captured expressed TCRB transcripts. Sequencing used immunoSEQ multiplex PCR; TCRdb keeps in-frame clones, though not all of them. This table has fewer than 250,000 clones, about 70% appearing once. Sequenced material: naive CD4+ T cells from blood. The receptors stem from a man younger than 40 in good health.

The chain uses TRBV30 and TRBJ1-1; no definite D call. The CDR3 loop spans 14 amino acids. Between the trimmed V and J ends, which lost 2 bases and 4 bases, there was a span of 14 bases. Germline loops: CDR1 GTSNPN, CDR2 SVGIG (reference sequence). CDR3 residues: CAWSPLHRGTEAFF. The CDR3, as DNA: TGTGCCTGGAGTCCCCTACACCGGGGCACTGAAGCTTTCTTT.

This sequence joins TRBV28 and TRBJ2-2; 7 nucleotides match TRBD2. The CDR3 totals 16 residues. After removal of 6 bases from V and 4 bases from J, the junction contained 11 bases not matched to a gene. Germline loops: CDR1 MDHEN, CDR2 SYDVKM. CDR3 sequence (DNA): TGTGCCAGCAGCTTCTCAACCGGGACTATCACCGGGGAGCTGTTTTTT. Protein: CASSFSTGTITGELFF.

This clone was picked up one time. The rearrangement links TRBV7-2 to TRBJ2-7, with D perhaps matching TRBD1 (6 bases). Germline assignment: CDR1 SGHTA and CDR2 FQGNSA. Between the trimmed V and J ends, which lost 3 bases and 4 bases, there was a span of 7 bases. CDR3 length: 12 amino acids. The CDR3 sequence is CASSFQGYEQYF. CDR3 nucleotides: TGTGCCAGCAGCTTTCAGGGGTACGAGCAGTACTTC.

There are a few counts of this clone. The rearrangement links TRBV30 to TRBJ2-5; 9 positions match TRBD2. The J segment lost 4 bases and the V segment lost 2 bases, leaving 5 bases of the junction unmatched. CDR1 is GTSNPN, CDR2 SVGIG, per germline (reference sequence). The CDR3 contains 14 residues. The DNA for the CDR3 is TGTGCCTGGAGTATGGGGACTAGCAGAGAGACCCAGTACTTC. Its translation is CAWSMGTSRETQYF. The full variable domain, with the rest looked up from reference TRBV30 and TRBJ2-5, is SQTIHQWPATLVQPVGSPLSLECTVEGTSNPNLYWYRQAAGRGLQLLFYSVGIGQISSEVPQNLSASRPQDRQFILSSKKLLLSDSGFYLCAWSMGTSRETQYFGPGTRLLVL.

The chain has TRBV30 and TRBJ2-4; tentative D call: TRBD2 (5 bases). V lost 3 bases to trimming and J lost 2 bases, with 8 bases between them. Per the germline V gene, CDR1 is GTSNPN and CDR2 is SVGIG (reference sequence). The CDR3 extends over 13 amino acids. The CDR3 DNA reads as TGTGCCTGGAGATCGGGGTCCAAAAACATTCAGTACTTC. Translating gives CAWRSGSKNIQYF.

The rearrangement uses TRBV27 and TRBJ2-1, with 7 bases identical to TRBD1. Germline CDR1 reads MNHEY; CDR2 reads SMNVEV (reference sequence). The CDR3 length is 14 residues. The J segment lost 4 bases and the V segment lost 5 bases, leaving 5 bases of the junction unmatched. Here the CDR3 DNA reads TGTGCCAGCAGTCCGACAGGGTATTACAATGAGCAGTTCTTC. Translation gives CASSPTGYYNEQFF.

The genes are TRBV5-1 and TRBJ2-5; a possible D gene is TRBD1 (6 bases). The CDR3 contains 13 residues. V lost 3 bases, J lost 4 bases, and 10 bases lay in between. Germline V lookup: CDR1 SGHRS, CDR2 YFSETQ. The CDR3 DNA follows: TGCGCCAGCAGCTCGGGACAACGAGAGACCCAGTACTTC. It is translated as CASSSGQRETQYF.

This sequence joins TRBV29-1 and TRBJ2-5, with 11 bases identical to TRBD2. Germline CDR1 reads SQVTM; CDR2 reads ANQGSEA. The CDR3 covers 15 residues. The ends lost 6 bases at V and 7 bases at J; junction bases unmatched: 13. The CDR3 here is CSVGTSGSSQRTQYF. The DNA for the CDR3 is TGCAGCGTCGGAACTAGCGGGAGTTCCCAGAGGACCCAGTACTTC.

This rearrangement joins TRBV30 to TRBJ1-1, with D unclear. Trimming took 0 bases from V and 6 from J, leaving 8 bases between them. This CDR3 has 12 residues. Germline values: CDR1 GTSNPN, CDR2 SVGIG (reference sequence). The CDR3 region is CAWSVPVSEAFF. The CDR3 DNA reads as TGTGCCTGGAGTGTACCAGTATCTGAAGCTTTCTTT.

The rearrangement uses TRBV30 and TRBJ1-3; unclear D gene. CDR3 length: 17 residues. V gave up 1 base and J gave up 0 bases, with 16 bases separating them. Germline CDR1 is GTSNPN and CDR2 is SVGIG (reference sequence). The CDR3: CAWSEAGLHPSGNTIYF. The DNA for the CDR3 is TGTGCCTGGAGTGAGGCAGGACTACATCCCTCTGGAAACACCATATATTTT.

CDR3 nucleotide sequence: TGCAGCGTCGGACCGAGACTCAGCTACGAGCAGTACTTC. It encodes CSVGPRLSYEQYF. V and J are TRBV29-1 and TRBJ2-7; the D is unclear. This CDR3 has 13 amino acids. Trimming removed 6 bases from V and 3 bases from J, with 15 bases in between. CDR1 is SQVTM, CDR2 ANQGSEA, per germline.

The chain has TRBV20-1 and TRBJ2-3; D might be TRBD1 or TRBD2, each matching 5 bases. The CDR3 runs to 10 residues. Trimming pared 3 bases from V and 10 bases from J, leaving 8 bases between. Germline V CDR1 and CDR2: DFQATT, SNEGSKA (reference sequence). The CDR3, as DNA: TGCAGTGCTAGCCGGGGCCCGCAGTATTTT. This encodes CSASRGPQYF.

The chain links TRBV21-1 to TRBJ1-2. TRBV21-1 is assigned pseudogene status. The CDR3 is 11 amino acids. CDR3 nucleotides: TGTGCCAGCAGTCTGGGGGATGGCTACACCTTC. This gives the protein CASSLGDGYTF.

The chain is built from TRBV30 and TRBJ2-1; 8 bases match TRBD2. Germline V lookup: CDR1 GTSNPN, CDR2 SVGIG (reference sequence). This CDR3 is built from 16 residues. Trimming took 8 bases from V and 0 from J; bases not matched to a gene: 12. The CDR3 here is CAAQRGSYSSYNEQFF. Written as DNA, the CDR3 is TGTGCCGCCCAGCGGGGGTCATATAGCTCCTACAATGAGCAGTTCTTC.

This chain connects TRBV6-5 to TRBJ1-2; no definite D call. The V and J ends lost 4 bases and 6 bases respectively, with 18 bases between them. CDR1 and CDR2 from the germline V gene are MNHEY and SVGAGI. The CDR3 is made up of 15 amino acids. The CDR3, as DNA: TGTGCCAGCAGTTCCATGCGAGGAGGGTATGATGGCTACACCTTC. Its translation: CASSSMRGGYDGYTF.

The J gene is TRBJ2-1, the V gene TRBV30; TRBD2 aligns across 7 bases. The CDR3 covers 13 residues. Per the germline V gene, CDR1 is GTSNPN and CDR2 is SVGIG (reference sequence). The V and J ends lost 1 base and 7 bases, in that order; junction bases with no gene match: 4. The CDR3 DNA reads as TGTGCCTGGAGTGGGGCGGGAGAAAATGAGCAGTTCTTC. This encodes CAWSGAGENEQFF. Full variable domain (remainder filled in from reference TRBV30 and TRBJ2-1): SQTIHQWPATLVQPVGSPLSLECTVEGTSNPNLYWYRQAAGRGLQLLFYSVGIGQISSEVPQNLSASRPQDRQFILSSKKLLLSDSGFYLCAWSGAGENEQFFGPGTRLTVL.

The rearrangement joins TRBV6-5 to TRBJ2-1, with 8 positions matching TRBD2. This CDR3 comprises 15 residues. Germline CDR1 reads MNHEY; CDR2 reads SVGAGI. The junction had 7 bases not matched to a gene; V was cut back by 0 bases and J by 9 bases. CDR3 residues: CASSYSNLAGGEQFF. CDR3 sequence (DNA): TGTGCCAGCAGTTACTCGAACCTAGCGGGCGGTGAGCAGTTCTTC.

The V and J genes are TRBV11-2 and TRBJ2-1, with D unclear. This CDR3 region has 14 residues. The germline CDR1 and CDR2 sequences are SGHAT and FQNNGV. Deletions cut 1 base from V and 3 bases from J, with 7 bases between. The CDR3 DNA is TGTGCCAGCAGCTTAGGACAAGACTACAATGAGCAGTTCTTC. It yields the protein CASSLGQDYNEQFF.

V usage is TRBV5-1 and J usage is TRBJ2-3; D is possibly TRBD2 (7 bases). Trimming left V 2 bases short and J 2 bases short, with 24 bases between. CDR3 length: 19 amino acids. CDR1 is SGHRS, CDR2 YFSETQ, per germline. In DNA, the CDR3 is TGCGCCAGCAGCTTTAACCCAAGGCGGGGGACACTTAACACAGATACGCAGTATTTT. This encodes CASSFNPRRGTLNTDTQYF.

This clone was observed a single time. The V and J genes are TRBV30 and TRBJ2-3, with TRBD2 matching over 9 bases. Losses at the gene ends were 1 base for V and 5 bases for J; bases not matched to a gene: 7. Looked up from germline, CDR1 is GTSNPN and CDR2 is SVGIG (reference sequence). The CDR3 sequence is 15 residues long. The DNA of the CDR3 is TGTGCCTGGAGTGGCTGGCGGGGGGGAATAGATACGCAGTATTTT. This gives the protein CAWSGWRGGIDTQYF.

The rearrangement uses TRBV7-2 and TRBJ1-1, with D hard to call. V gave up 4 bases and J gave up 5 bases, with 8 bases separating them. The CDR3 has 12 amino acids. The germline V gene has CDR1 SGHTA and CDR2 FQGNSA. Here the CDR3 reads CASSSGRTEAFF. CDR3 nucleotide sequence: TGTGCCAGCAGCTCCGGGCGGACTGAAGCTTTCTTT.